Presented here are 31 T cell receptor beta chains from one specimen sequenced in a study of shared clonotypes between healthy human individuals. Naive CD8 cells comprised CD45RO-negative, CCR7-positively selected cells, excluding terminally differentiated effector memory CD45RA+ cells. Assay: immunoSEQ multiplex PCR; the TCRdb copy retains only in-frame clones and omits some. Here the sample spans around 2,000,000 clones, about 93% being singletons. Sequencing was done on a sample of naive CD8+ T cells from PBMCs. These receptors were obtained from a man aged 18 to 29 in good health. Some clones in this sample may be carry-over from other donors' samples.

This rearrangement joins TRBV19 to TRBJ2-1, with no clear D. In germline, CDR1 is LNHDA, CDR2 SQIVND (reference sequence). Trimming shortened V by 5 bases and J by 5 bases, and 13 bases separated the two germline ends. CDR3 length equals 14 residues. The CDR3 DNA follows: TGTGCCAGTAGTTCCCCTTTTGGGAACAATGAGCAGTTCTTC. It codes for CASSSPFGNNEQFF.

The V gene is TRBV7-3, the J gene TRBJ2-3; 10 nucleotides match TRBD2. Germline CDR1 SGHTA, CDR2 FQGTGA. After removal of 0 bases from V and 0 bases from J, the junction contained 12 bases not matched to a gene. The CDR3 covers 20 residues. The CDR3 DNA is TGTGCCAGCAGCTTAACGTTATTACTAGCGGGGCCTTCTAGCACAGATACGCAGTATTTT. Translation: CASSLTLLLAGPSSTDTQYF.

The chain employs TRBV19 and TRBJ1-5; TRBD1 matches at 12 bases. Germline CDR1 and CDR2: LNHDA and SQIVND (reference sequence). J gave up 6 bases and V 5 bases, and 5 bases lay outside the gene matches. This CDR3 contains 15 residues. CDR3 sequence reads: CASSEGQGAFQPQHF. The CDR3 DNA reads TGTGCCAGTAGTGAGGGACAGGGGGCGTTTCAGCCCCAGCATTTT. Using reference TRBV19 and TRBJ1-5 for the parts outside the CDR3, the full variable domain is DGGITQSPKYLFRKEGQNVTLSCEQNLNHDAMYWYRQDPGQGLRLIYYSQIVNDFQKGDIAEGYSVSREKKESFPLTVTSAQKNPTAFYLCASSEGQGAFQPQHFGDGTRLSIL.

The gene calls are TRBV7-9 and TRBJ2-4, with D maybe TRBD1 (6 bases). CDR3 length: 15 amino acids. The V and J ends lost 4 bases and 1 base respectively, with 11 bases between them. The V gene's germline CDR1 is SEHNR and CDR2 FQNEAQ (reference sequence). This CDR3 reads CASSSDRIAKNIQYF. In DNA, the CDR3 is TGTGCCAGCAGCTCCGACAGGATTGCCAAAAACATTCAGTACTTC. Filled out from reference TRBV7-9 and TRBJ2-4, the complete variable domain reads DTGVSQNPRHKITKRGQNVTFRCDPISEHNRLYWYRQTLGQGPEFLTYFQNEAQLEKSRLLSDRFSAERPKGSFSTLEIQRTEQGDSAMYLCASSSDRIAKNIQYFGAGTRLSVL.

The chain employs TRBV7-8 and TRBJ2-5, with no clear D. Per the germline V gene, CDR1 is SGHVS and CDR2 is FQNEAQ. V lost 2 bases and J lost 5, with 9 bases in between. CDR3 length: 13 residues. For the CDR3, the DNA is TGTGCCAGCAGCTTATTATATCGGGAGACCCAGTACTTC. Translated: CASSLLYRETQYF. Full variable domain (remainder filled in from reference TRBV7-8 and TRBJ2-5): GAGVSQSPRYKVAKRGQDVALRCDPISGHVSLFWYQQALGQGPEFLTYFQNEAQLDKSGLPSDRFFAERPEGSVSTLKIQRTQQEDSAVYLCASSLLYRETQYFGPGTRLLVL.

The CDR3 DNA is TGTGCCAGTGACTCTCCCCGAAACACCATATATTTT. Protein: CASDSPRNTIYF. This chain joins TRBV19 and TRBJ1-3; D ambiguous. The CDR3 is 12 amino acids. The V gene lost 8 bases and the J gene lost 5 bases, with 10 bases spanning the gap. The V gene's germline CDR1 is LNHDA and CDR2 SQIVND (reference sequence). The variable domain in full, with the rest retrieved from reference TRBV19 and TRBJ1-3, is DGGITQSPKYLFRKEGQNVTLSCEQNLNHDAMYWYRQDPGQGLRLIYYSQIVNDFQKGDIAEGYSVSREKKESFPLTVTSAQKNPTAFYLCASDSPRNTIYFGEGSWLTVV.

The rearrangement joins TRBV7-9 to TRBJ1-2; 8 bases match TRBD1. The CDR3 contains 19 residues. The junction had 17 bases not matched to a gene; V was cut back by 5 bases and J by 0 bases. The V gene's germline CDR1 is SEHNR and CDR2 FQNEAQ (reference sequence). The CDR3 loop is CASSPGGQGAYIANYGYTF. CDR3 sequence (DNA): TGTGCCAGCAGCCCGGGGGGGCAGGGGGCCTACATAGCTAACTATGGCTACACCTTC.

The chain uses TRBV11-3 and TRBJ1-1; D might be TRBD1 (5 bases). The CDR3 runs to 15 residues. The V gene lost 2 bases and the J gene lost 4 bases, with 14 bases spanning the gap. Germline V gene data show CDR1 as SGHNT and CDR2 as YENEEA. CDR3 amino acids: CASSLRRAGTTEAFF. DNA of the CDR3: TGTGCCAGCAGCTTAAGAAGGGCAGGGACCACTGAAGCTTTCTTT.

The chain couples TRBV6-6 to TRBJ2-7; tentatively, D is TRBD2 (5 bases). Per germline, CDR1 MNHNY and CDR2 SVGAGI (reference sequence). The CDR3 sequence is 12 residues long. V gave up 7 bases and J gave up 6 bases, with 13 bases separating them. In DNA, the CDR3 is TGTGCCAGCACTCCGGGGATCGGCGAGCAGTACTTC. Its protein product is CASTPGIGEQYF.

The gene calls are TRBV5-1 and TRBJ2-7; TRBD2 is a possible D gene (6 bases). V was pared by 1 base and J by 0 bases, with 11 bases between. Looked up from germline, CDR1 is SGHRS and CDR2 is YFSETQ. This CDR3 region has 15 residues. The CDR3 region is CASSLLGGDSYEQYF. CDR3 bases: TGCGCCAGCAGCTTGTTAGGCGGGGACTCCTACGAGCAGTACTTC.

V gene TRBV19 combines with J gene TRBJ2-3; D call uncertain. This CDR3 contains 13 residues. Germline assignment: CDR1 LNHDA and CDR2 SQIVND (reference sequence). V was trimmed by 3 bases and J by 5 bases, leaving 9 bases between them. CDR3 DNA: TGTGCCAGTAGTATGGGGTCTCAAGATACGCAGTATTTT. It translates to CASSMGSQDTQYF.

This sequence joins TRBV7-2 and TRBJ2-7; 7 bases match TRBD2. Germline loops: CDR1 SGHTA, CDR2 FQGNSA. V was pared by 5 bases and J by 7 bases, with 11 bases of the junction left unmatched. The CDR3 contains 14 residues. The CDR3 DNA follows: TGTGCCAGCAGCGTAGGTAGCGGGTCCTGGGAGCAGTACTTC. Encoded protein: CASSVGSGSWEQYF.

This clone was observed a few times. The rearrangement links TRBV4-1 to TRBJ1-1, with 9 positions matching TRBD1. With V trimmed by 0 bases and J by 8 bases, 7 bases remained unmatched. The CDR3 extends over 15 amino acids. The germline V gene has CDR1 MGHRA and CDR2 YSYEKL. CDR3 sequence (DNA): TGCGCCAGCAGCCAAGATCGGGGACAGGGAACCGAAGCTTTCTTT. Translated, it gives CASSQDRGQGTEAFF.

CDR3 residues: CASKGGLDPSYEQYF. CDR3 DNA: TGTGCCAGCAAAGGTGGGCTAGATCCTTCCTACGAGCAGTACTTC. The chain uses TRBV2 and TRBJ2-7; D unclear. This CDR3 comprises 15 residues. Germline values: CDR1 SNHLY, CDR2 FYNNEI. The germline V and J ends were trimmed by 7 bases and 1 base, with 17 bases remaining between them.

This chain uses TRBV7-2 with TRBJ2-7; D is undetermined. The CDR3 covers 14 residues. Germline V lookup: CDR1 SGHTA, CDR2 FQGNSA. Trimming removed 4 bases from V and 0 bases from J, with 10 bases in between. CDR3 coding DNA: TGTGCCAGCAGCTCCCACGGGCCCTCCTACGAGCAGTACTTC. Its protein is CASSSHGPSYEQYF.

J is TRBJ2-7 and V is TRBV19, with TRBD2 matching 10 bases. The CDR3 is 14 amino acids. CDR1 and CDR2 from the germline V gene are LNHDA and SQIVND (reference sequence). After removal of 3 bases from V and 7 bases from J, the junction contained 6 bases not matched to a gene. CDR3 region: CASSMGLAGDEQYF. The CDR3 bases are TGTGCCAGTAGTATGGGCCTAGCGGGAGATGAGCAGTACTTC.

This chain uses TRBV18 with TRBJ1-1; D not certain. The CDR3 contains 11 residues. Trimming took 6 bases from V and 11 from J, leaving 13 bases between them. Per germline, CDR1 KGHSH and CDR2 LQKENI. The CDR3 loop reads CASSPEGFAFF. The CDR3 bases are TGTGCCAGCTCGCCTGAGGGTTTTGCTTTCTTT.

The CDR3 bases are TGTGCCTGGAGTGTGTCCAGGAGATTGGGCTACACCTTC. It codes for CAWSVSRRLGYTF. V gene TRBV30 combines with J gene TRBJ1-2, with no clear D. The germline V gene has CDR1 GTSNPN and CDR2 SVGIG (reference sequence). CDR3 length: 13 amino acids. V lost 0 bases and J lost 8, with 13 bases in between.

The rearrangement links TRBV11-2 to TRBJ1-2; 8 nucleotides match TRBD1. Germline CDR1 and CDR2: SGHAT and FQNNGV. There are 17 residues in the CDR3. V was pared by 0 bases and J by 7 bases, with 13 bases of the junction left unmatched. The CDR3 spells CASSLEGTGQGAGGYTF. The CDR3 DNA sequence: TGTGCCAGCAGCTTAGAGGGGACTGGGCAGGGGGCTGGTGGCTACACCTTC.

The chain employs TRBV7-2 and TRBJ2-7; D assignment may be TRBD1 or TRBD2 (5 bases each). The CDR3 has 16 residues. Germline loops: CDR1 SGHTA, CDR2 FQGNSA. V lost 5 bases and J lost 2, with 19 bases in between. The CDR3 here is CASSMTGPPYPYEQYF. The CDR3 DNA follows: TGTGCCAGCAGCATGACGGGACCGCCCTATCCCTACGAGCAGTACTTC.

J is TRBJ2-3 and V is TRBV9, with 7 bases identical to TRBD1. Looked up from germline, CDR1 is SGDLS and CDR2 is YYNGEE. The CDR3 spans 15 residues. Trimming cost V 0 bases and J 2 bases; bases outside gene matches: 3. In DNA, the CDR3 is TGTGCCAGCAGCGTAGCCGGGACAGTCACAGATACGCAGTATTTT. Protein product: CASSVAGTVTDTQYF.

The chain carries TRBV7-2 and TRBJ1-1, with unresolved D. The CDR3 is 10 amino acids. V lost 6 bases to trimming and J lost 10 bases, with 9 bases between them. The V gene's germline CDR1 is SGHTA and CDR2 FQGNSA. The CDR3 DNA reads TGTGCCAGCAGTCTCGGGCCAGCTTTCTTT. This translates into CASSLGPAFF.

The chain is built from TRBV5-8 and TRBJ1-2, with a possible D match to TRBD1 (6 bases). Germline CDR1 SGHTS, CDR2 YDEGEE. The CDR3 has 16 residues. The V end lost 2 bases, the J end lost 3 bases, and 17 bases lay between the germline ends. The CDR3 nucleotides read TGTGCCAGCAGCTTAACCCGGGGGGCAGTCTACTATGGCTACACCTTC. Translation gives CASSLTRGAVYYGYTF.

This chain links TRBV6-1 with TRBJ1-2; D call uncertain. This CDR3 is 15 amino acids long. Deletions cut 2 bases from V and 1 base from J, with 11 bases between. Germline V gene sequence: CDR1 MNHNS, CDR2 SASEGT. CDR3 in DNA: TGTGCCAGCAGTGAATGGGTTAGCGATAACTATGGCTACACCTTC. Translation gives CASSEWVSDNYGYTF.

The chain has TRBV9 and TRBJ2-5; TRBD2 might be the D (6 bases). This CDR3 comprises 12 residues. Per germline, CDR1 SGDLS and CDR2 YYNGEE. Deletions cut 0 bases from V and 13 bases from J, with 13 bases between. DNA for the CDR3: TGTGCCAGCAGCGTAGGCGGAGGGGTTATGTACTTC. Translating it yields CASSVGGGVMYF.

The chain has TRBV7-9 and TRBJ2-2; 7 bases agree with TRBD2. Germline CDR1 reads SEHNR; CDR2 reads FQNEAQ (reference sequence). Trimming took 8 bases from V and 5 from J; bases not matched to a gene: 2. This CDR3 contains 12 residues. The CDR3 DNA sequence: TGTGCCAGCGCCGGGGGGACCGGGGAGCTGTTTTTT. It yields the protein CASAGGTGELFF.

The chain employs TRBV4-1 and TRBJ1-5; D might be TRBD1 (5 bases). CDR3 length: 14 residues. CDR1 and CDR2 (germline): MGHRA, YSYEKL. The V and J ends lost 3 bases and 3 bases respectively, with 9 bases between them. The CDR3 sequence is CASSQEGNNQPQHF. For the CDR3, the DNA is TGCGCCAGCAGCCAGGAGGGGAACAATCAGCCCCAGCATTTT.

The genes are TRBV2 and TRBJ2-3; D remains ambiguous. V was cut by 6 bases and J by 5 bases, with 9 bases left in between. CDR1 is SNHLY, CDR2 FYNNEI, per germline. The CDR3 is 12 residues long. Here the CDR3 DNA reads TGTGCCAGCAGCAGTAAGCAAGATACGCAGTATTTT. This encodes CASSSKQDTQYF. The entire variable domain, with the rest obtained from reference TRBV2 and TRBJ2-3, is as follows: EPEVTQTPSHQVTQMGQEVILRCVPISNHLYFYWYRQILGQKVEFLVSFYNNEISEKSEIFDDQFSVERPDGSNFTLKIRSTKLEDSAMYFCASSSKQDTQYFGPGTRLTVL.

The chain joins TRBV27 to TRBJ1-2, with 7 positions matching TRBD1. The junction had 6 bases not matched to a gene; V was cut back by 4 bases and J by 4 bases. CDR3 length: 14 residues. Germline V gene data show CDR1 as MNHEY and CDR2 as SMNVEV (reference sequence). The CDR3 protein is CASSSPTGVYGYTF. The DNA of the CDR3 is TGTGCCAGCAGTTCGCCTACAGGGGTCTATGGCTACACCTTC.

The rearrangement uses TRBV5-6 and TRBJ2-7, with a possible D match to TRBD1 (6 bases). Germline V gene sequence: CDR1 SGHDT, CDR2 YYEEEE. V was clipped by 4 bases and J by 3 bases, with 11 bases between them. CDR3 length: 13 residues. The CDR3 coding sequence is TGTGCCAGCAGCGACGGGACACACTACGAGCAGTACTTC. Its translation is CASSDGTHYEQYF.

The V call is TRBV2, the J call TRBJ2-3, with D tentatively TRBD2 (6 bases). The length of the CDR3 is 13 residues. The V end was cut by 5 bases, the J end by 4 bases, with 10 bases between. Germline V gene lookup returns CDR1 SNHLY and CDR2 FYNNEI. CDR3 residues: CASSKTSADTQYF. In nucleotides, the CDR3 is TGTGCCAGCAGTAAGACTAGTGCAGATACGCAGTATTTT.